The rows below give T cell receptor beta chains drawn from one sample of a study of cytomegalovirus exposure and HLA in healthy donors. Assay: immunoSEQ multiplex PCR; the TCRdb copy retains only in-frame clones and omits some. The sample consists of over 110,000 clones, around 87% of them appearing once. Sequencing was performed on PBMCs. The receptors were sampled from a man aged 18 to 29 in good health and CMV-seropositive. CDR3s include the opening cysteine and the closing phenylalanine or tryptophan. The order of the fields is V gene, clone size, J gene, D gene, CDR3 DNA, CDR3 protein. The D gene is left open where the match is weak. Some rows mark clone size as missing; the rest say once, few, many or name a class of expanded clone.

TRBV7-3	.	TRBJ2-1	TRBD2	TGTGCCAGCAGCTTCGTGGCTAGCGGGAGCGATGAGCAGTTCTTC	CASSFVASGSDEQFF
TRBV9	.	TRBJ2-3	TRBD1	TGTGCCAGCAGCGCCCGGGACAGAGTCACAGATACGCAGTATTTT	CASSARDRVTDTQYF
TRBV27	.	TRBJ2-7	.	TGTGCCAGCAGTTTTCTTCATGAGGGCTTTTACGAGCAGTACTTC	CASSFLHEGFYEQYF
TRBV6-5	few	TRBJ1-1	.	TGTGCCAGCAGTTACTCGTTCAGGGGCACTGAAGCTTTCTTT	CASSYSFRGTEAFF
TRBV6-1	.	TRBJ1-1	.	TGTGCCAGCAGTGCGCAGGGTGTGAACACTGAAGCTTTCTTT	CASSAQGVNTEAFF
TRBV5-5	.	TRBJ2-7	TRBD1	TGTGCCAGCAGCCATAATACAGGGGGCAAGACCTACGAGCAGTACTTC	CASSHNTGGKTYEQYF
TRBV11-2	.	TRBJ2-6	TRBD1	TGTGCCAGCAGCCTAGTTCTTGGGACAGCCGCCTCTGGGGCCAACGTCCTGACTTTC	CASSLVLGTAASGANVLTF
TRBV5-8	few	TRBJ2-1	.	TGTGCCAGCAGCTTGGTTCTGCGGGTCGATGAGCAGTTCTTC	CASSLVLRVDEQFF
TRBV2	.	TRBJ1-4	TRBD1	TGTGCCAGCAGTGAATGGACAGGGGGTGAAAAACTGTTTTTT	CASSEWTGGEKLFF
TRBV30	.	TRBJ2-1	.	TGTGCCTGGAGTGTTGCGCGGGTGGAGCAGTTCTTC	CAWSVARVEQFF
TRBV6-4	once	TRBJ2-1	TRBD1	TGTGCCAGCAGTAATCGACAGGGATTGGGCAATGAGCAGTTCTTC	CASSNRQGLGNEQFF
TRBV10-3	.	TRBJ1-1	.	TGTGCCATCAGCAACTCGGACACTGAAGCTTTCTTT	CAISNSDTEAFF
TRBV11-3	.	TRBJ1-6	.	TGTGCCAGCAGCTTAGATCCAAATTCACCCCTCCACTTT	CASSLDPNSPLHF
TRBV19	.	TRBJ2-2	.	TGTGCCAGTACCTCCCAGGGCCTGACCGGGGAGCTGTTTTTT	CASTSQGLTGELFF
TRBV29-1	.	TRBJ2-5	TRBD1	TGCAGCGTTGCCCCTGACAGGGGATGGGAGACCCAGTACTTC	CSVAPDRGWETQYF
TRBV5-1	.	TRBJ2-7	.	TGCGCCAGCAGCTTGGCCGAGGGACACTCCTACGAGCAGTACTTC	CASSLAEGHSYEQYF
TRBV5-4	.	TRBJ2-5	TRBD2	TGTGCCAGCAGCTTGCCGGGGGGGGAGACCCAGTACTTC	CASSLPGGETQYF
TRBV5-1	.	TRBJ1-5	.	TGCGCCAGCAGCCCTAGCGGGGCCCAAAATCAGCCCCAGCATTTT	CASSPSGAQNQPQHF
TRBV14	.	TRBJ1-1	.	TGTGCCAGCAGCCAAGATACGCGGGGGACCTTGAACACTGAAGCTTTCTTT	CASSQDTRGTLNTEAFF
TRBV6-5	.	TRBJ1-1	.	TGTGCCAGCAGTTACTCAGTCCGGGGCACTGAAGCTTTCTTT	CASSYSVRGTEAFF
TRBV4-1	.	TRBJ2-2	TRBD2	TGCGCCAGCAGCCAAGTTGGGCTAGCGGGCATCGTAAGGGCCGGGGAGCTGTTTTTT	CASSQVGLAGIVRAGELFF
TRBV9	.	TRBJ2-7	.	TGTGCCAGCAGCGTAGGGGGGGACCACTCCTACGAGCAGTACTTC	CASSVGGDHSYEQYF
TRBV7-9	.	TRBJ2-3	TRBD2	TGTGCCAGCAGCTTAATTAGCGGGGCTGCAGATACGCAGTATTTT	CASSLISGAADTQYF
TRBV19	.	TRBJ1-5	.	TGTGCCAGTAGTATAGAGAGTGGTTGGAGGGATTACAATCAGCCCCAGCATTTT	CASSIESGWRDYNQPQHF
TRBV18	.	TRBJ1-3	.	TGTGCCAGCTCACCTGTCGGGGAATCTGGAAACACCATATATTTT	CASSPVGESGNTIYF
TRBV5-6	.	TRBJ2-7	.	TGTGCCAGCAGGGCGGACAGTACACCAATCTACGAGCAGTACTTC	CASRADSTPIYEQYF
TRBV6-1	.	TRBJ2-7	TRBD2	TGTGCCAGCAGAACTAGCGGGAGCTACGAGCAGTACTTC	CASRTSGSYEQYF
TRBV11-2	.	TRBJ1-5	.	TGTGCCAGCAGCTTAGCCCAGCGTCAGCCCCAGCATTTT	CASSLAQRQPQHF
TRBV28	.	TRBJ1-2	.	TGTGCCAGCAGGGCGGGAGGGGCGCCGGGTGGCTACACCTTC	CASRAGGAPGGYTF
TRBV5-1	.	TRBJ2-1	.	TGCGCCAGCAGCCCTAATACTCGCGGGGCTTTCGATGAGCAGTTCTTC	CASSPNTRGAFDEQFF
TRBV6-1	.	TRBJ1-2	.	TGTGCCGGATCCTGGACAGTGAGGGGTGGCTACACCTTC	CAGSWTVRGGYTF
TRBV19	.	TRBJ1-4	.	TGTGCCAGTAACCCGACAGGAATTGGAGCTAATGAAAAACTGTTTTTT	CASNPTGIGANEKLFF
TRBV5-1	.	TRBJ2-1	.	TGCGCCAGCAGCTTGGATGGCAGGGCCAATGAGCAGTTCTTC	CASSLDGRANEQFF
TRBV9	.	TRBJ2-2	.	TGTGCCAGCAGCGTAGCGTCGAGGGCCGGGGAGCTGTTTTTT	CASSVASRAGELFF
TRBV6-5	.	TRBJ1-2	TRBD1	TGTGCCAGCAGCCCCGGTGGAGGGGGCTTTGGCTACACCTTC	CASSPGGGGFGYTF
TRBV5-1	once	TRBJ1-3	TRBD1	TGCGCCAGCAGCGGACAGGGTGGCACTGGAAACACCATATATTTT	CASSGQGGTGNTIYF
TRBV5-5	.	TRBJ2-7	.	TGTGCCAGCAGCTCGGGGAGCGGCTTATCCGGGGAGCAGTACTTC	CASSSGSGLSGEQYF
TRBV11-3	.	TRBJ2-7	TRBD2	TGTGCCAGCAGCGCAGCGGGACCCACTAGCAGTTCCTACGAGCAGTACTTC	CASSAAGPTSSSYEQYF
TRBV30	.	TRBJ2-1	TRBD2	TGTGCCGGGATAGCGGGAACCTACAATGAGCAGTTCTTC	CAGIAGTYNEQFF
TRBV30	once	TRBJ1-4	.	TGTGCCTGGACTTTAGGGGGGGCGAATGAAAAACTGTTTTTT	CAWTLGGANEKLFF
TRBV6-6	.	TRBJ2-7	.	TGTGCCAGCAGCGCTACTGTGGGGGGGCGCAGTCAGTACTTC	CASSATVGGRSQYF
TRBV6-6	.	TRBJ1-1	.	TGTGCCAGCTTAGCCGGGACACTGAACACTGAAGCTTTCTTT	CASLAGTLNTEAFF
TRBV29-1	.	TRBJ2-7	.	TGCAGCGGGAGCGAAGCTCCCTCCTACGAGCAGTACTTC	CSGSEAPSYEQYF
TRBV2	.	TRBJ2-2	TRBD1	TGTGCCAGCAGGGGGACAGCTAGGAACACCGGGGAGCTGTTTTTT	CASRGTARNTGELFF
TRBV13	.	TRBJ1-2	.	TGTGCCAGCTTAGAGAGAGTAGGGGCTGAGGGCTACACCTTC	CASLERVGAEGYTF
TRBV25-1	.	TRBJ2-7	.	TGTGCCAGCAGTTACTCCTACGAGCAGTACTTC	CASSYSYEQYF
TRBV2	.	TRBJ2-3	TRBD2	TGTGCCAGGGGGGGGACTAGCGGGAGCCGGGCGGATACGCAGTATTTT	CARGGTSGSRADTQYF
TRBV7-9	.	TRBJ2-3	TRBD1	TGTGCCAGCAGCCTCCAACCCATCTTGACAGGGACCAGCACAGATACGCAGTATTTT	CASSLQPILTGTSTDTQYF
TRBV30	once	TRBJ1-2	.	TGTGCCTGGAGTGTAACTCCCCAATCGGGCTACACCTTC	CAWSVTPQSGYTF
TRBV27	.	TRBJ2-3	TRBD2	TGTGCCAGCAGTTCCGGGGGACTAGCGGGGTTGCGAACGCAGTATTTT	CASSSGGLAGLRTQYF
TRBV11-3	.	TRBJ2-2	TRBD2	TGTGCCAGCAGCGGTTGGCCTAGCGGGAGTATCGGGGAGCTGTTTTTT	CASSGWPSGSIGELFF